Included here is one T cell receptor beta chain sequence, with context. The antigen is undetermined. Sample treatment: some 20 received Ad26.COV2.S at low or high dose, single or two shots; a few received placebo; per-sample allocation not given. Day 63 following the first vaccine or placebo injection was when the samples were taken. This entry belongs to a study of Ad26.COV2.S vaccination and SARS-CoV-2 variants. Sequencing used immunoSEQ multiplex PCR; TCRdb keeps in-frame clones, though not all of them. The sample records 360,000 or so clones, 70% to 90% being singletons. Study observations and caveats: Total responses of T cells may have been underestimated by the analyses of TCR breadth and depth. Vaccine recipients surpassed placebo recipients in spike-specific TCR breadth.

This TCR was sampled from a person aged 18 to 59 who received the Ad26.COV2.S COVID-19 vaccine or a placebo. This sample comprised peripheral blood, obtained in a trial of Ad26.COV2.S vaccine versus placebo.

The CDR3 DNA is TGTGCCAGCAGCTTCCGGACTAGCGGGAGAATGAACACCGGGGAGCTGTTTTTT. Its protein product is CASSFRTSGRMNTGELFF. This chain joins TRBV9 and TRBJ2-2, with 13 positions matching TRBD2. Trimming took 4 bases from V and 1 from J; bases not matched to a gene: 7. Germline V CDR1 and CDR2: SGDLS, YYNGEE. This CDR3 is 18 amino acids long.